The T cell receptor (beta chain) described here comes from a study of T cell responses to AZD1222 COVID-19 vaccine. Study-wide findings and caveats: Repertoire collection took place solely once the T cell response had peaked. CD4 TCRs associated with vaccination spanned spike, dominating at 160-218 and 743-854.

The CDR3 has 14 residues. Germline assignment: CDR1 SGHNT and CDR2 YENEEA. The V gene lost 5 bases and the J gene lost 3 bases, with 10 bases spanning the gap. Method: immunoSEQ multiplex PCR; TCRdb's copy keeps in-frame clones and lacks some. The data hold 150,000 or so clones, with approximately 90% observed a single time. Notes on this clone: Its specificity is not known.

This rearrangement joins TRBV11-3 to TRBJ2-2; D gene uncertain. Sequencing was performed on peripheral blood, taken 28 days after the second AZD1222 dose. The source of this sequence is an adult who received the AZD1222 COVID-19 vaccine. The CDR3 sequence is CASSVRRDTGELFF. CDR3 nucleotide sequence: TGTGCCAGCAGCGTAAGACGTGACACCGGGGAGCTGTTTTTT.